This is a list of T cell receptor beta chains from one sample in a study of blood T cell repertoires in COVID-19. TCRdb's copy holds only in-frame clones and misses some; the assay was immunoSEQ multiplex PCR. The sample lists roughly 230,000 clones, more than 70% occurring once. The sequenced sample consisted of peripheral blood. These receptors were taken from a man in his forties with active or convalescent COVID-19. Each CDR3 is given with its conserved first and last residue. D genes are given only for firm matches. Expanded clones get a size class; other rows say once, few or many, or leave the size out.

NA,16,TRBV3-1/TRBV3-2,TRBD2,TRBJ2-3,TGTGCCAGCAGCCTTCTAGCGGGAGTGGGTACAGATACGCAGTATTTT,CASSLLAGVGTDTQYF
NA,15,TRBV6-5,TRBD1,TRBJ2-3,TGTGCCAGCAAGTCGGGGACAGGGGTGGTAGATACGCAGTATTTT,CASKSGTGVVDTQYF
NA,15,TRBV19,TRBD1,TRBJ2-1,TGTGCCAGTAGTATACGACAGGGTTCGTACAATGAGCAGTTCTTC,CASSIRQGSYNEQFF
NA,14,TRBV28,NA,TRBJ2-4,TGTGCCAGCATGGAGGATTTTGCCAAAAACATTCAGTACTTC,CASMEDFAKNIQYF
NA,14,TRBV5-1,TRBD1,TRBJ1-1,TGCGCCAGCAGCTTGGGACAGGGGGCGACTGAAGCTTTCTTT,CASSLGQGATEAFF
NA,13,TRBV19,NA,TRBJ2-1,TGTGCCAGTAGTATAGCCGTATACAATGAGCAGTTCTTC,CASSIAVYNEQFF
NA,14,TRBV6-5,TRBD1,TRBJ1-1,TGTGCCAGCAGGGGGACAGGGGGCTCGACTGAAGCTTTCTTT,CASRGTGGSTEAFF
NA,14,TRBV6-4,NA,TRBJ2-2,TGTGCCACCTCCTTGCAGTCGAACACCGGGGAGCTGTTTTTT,CATSLQSNTGELFF
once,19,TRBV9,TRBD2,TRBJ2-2,TGTGCCAGCAGCGTAGCAGCGGGGGGTAATTCGGGAATCACCGGGGAGCTGTTTTTT,CASSVAAGGNSGITGELFF
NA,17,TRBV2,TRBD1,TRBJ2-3,TGTGCCAGCAGTACAAACCTCCGGGACAGGGGGACAGATACGCAGTATTTT,CASSTNLRDRGTDTQYF
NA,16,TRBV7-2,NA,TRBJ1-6,TGTGCCAGCAGCTTAGCTGGCGGATCCAATAATTCACCCCTCCACTTT,CASSLAGGSNNSPLHF
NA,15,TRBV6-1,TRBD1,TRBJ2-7,TGTGCCAGCAGTGAAGCGTTAGGACAGGGCTACGAGCAGTACTTC,CASSEALGQGYEQYF
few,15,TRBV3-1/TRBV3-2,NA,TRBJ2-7,TGTGCCAGCAGCCAAGGGCAGGCCCGGGGGTACGAGCAGTACTTC,CASSQGQARGYEQYF
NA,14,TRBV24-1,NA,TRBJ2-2,TGTGCCACCAGTGATTCGCCCCAGGCAAACAAGCTGTTTTTT,CATSDSPQANKLFF
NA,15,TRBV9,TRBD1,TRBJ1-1,TGTGCCAGCAGCGGCGCAGGGGGCTATGGGACTGAAGCTTTCTTT,CASSGAGGYGTEAFF
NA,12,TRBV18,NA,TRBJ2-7,TGTGCCAGCTCACCGGAGGGAGTCGAGCAGTACTTC,CASSPEGVEQYF
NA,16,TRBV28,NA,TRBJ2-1,TGTGCCAGCAGTTTGGCTTCCGGGAGTTGGGGCAATGAGCAGTTCTTC,CASSLASGSWGNEQFF
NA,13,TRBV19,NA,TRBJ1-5,TGTGCCAGTAGTATTAGCCACAATCAGCCCCAGCATTTT,CASSISHNQPQHF
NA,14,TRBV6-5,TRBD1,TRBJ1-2,TGTGCCAGCAGGAAAACTGGACAGGGGGCACGCTACACCTTC,CASRKTGQGARYTF